Below, 2 T cell receptor beta chains from the same sample are listed, as sequenced in a study of T cell responses to AZD1222 COVID-19 vaccine. Here immunoSEQ multiplex PCR was the method, and the copy in TCRdb shows in-frame clones only, minus some. The sample lists approximately 77,000 clones, about 91% occurring once. The specimen was peripheral blood, collected on day 0 of MenACWY control vaccination. These receptors were collected from an adult in good health.

The rearrangement uses TRBV6-5 and TRBJ1-3, with D perhaps matching TRBD1 (6 bases). The CDR3 spans 16 residues. Germline-derived CDR1 and CDR2 are MNHEY and SVGAGI. Trimming cost V 4 bases and J 2 bases, with 15 bases left between them. The CDR3 spells CASSSLETGPGNTIYF. The CDR3 DNA reads TGTGCCAGCAGTTCCCTAGAAACAGGGCCTGGAAACACCATATATTTT.

This sequence joins TRBV13 and TRBJ1-2; D remains unclear. Trimming stripped 4 bases from V and 7 bases from J, with 16 bases between. The CDR3 length is 14 residues. CDR1 is PRHDT and CDR2 is FYEKMQ in the germline V gene (reference sequence). CDR3 sequence: CASSWGSTLGGYTF. CDR3 coding DNA: TGTGCCAGCAGCTGGGGTAGCACCCTCGGTGGCTACACCTTC. The full variable domain, with the rest looked up from reference TRBV13 and TRBJ1-2, is AAGVIQSPRHLIKEKRETATLKCYPIPRHDTVYWYQQGPGQDPQFLISFYEKMQSDKGSIPDRFSAQQFSDYHSELNMSSLELGDSALYFCASSWGSTLGGYTFGSGTRLTVV.